This entry lists 4 T cell receptor beta chains sequenced from one sample in a study of shared clonotypes between healthy human individuals. The repertoire was sequenced with immunoSEQ multiplex PCR; TCRdb's copy has only in-frame clones and lacks some. This table has over a million clones, about 84% appearing once. The specimen was memory CD4+ T cells from PBMCs. Subset reported: CD45RA-negative fraction. These receptors came from a man aged 18 to 35 in good health. Some clones in this sample may be carry-over from other donors' samples.

V usage is TRBV5-1 and J usage is TRBJ2-7, with D perhaps TRBD2 (6 bases). Germline V gives CDR1 SGHRS, CDR2 YFSETQ. The germline V and J ends were trimmed by 4 bases and 4 bases, with 18 bases remaining between them. The CDR3 runs to 15 residues. The chain's CDR3 is CASSPSLAPQYEQYF. Here the CDR3 DNA reads TGCGCCAGCAGCCCCTCGCTAGCGCCCCAATACGAGCAGTACTTC.

The rearrangement links TRBV2 to TRBJ1-1; D is ambiguous. Trimming pared 6 bases from V and 10 bases from J, leaving 12 bases between. The CDR3 contains 11 residues. From germline, CDR1 is SNHLY and CDR2 FYNNEI. In DNA form, the CDR3 reads TGTGCCAGCAGGATATACGCCGGAGCTTTCTTT. Protein sequence: CASRIYAGAFF.

V and J are TRBV28 and TRBJ2-5; D might be TRBD2 (7 bases). Per the germline V gene, CDR1 is MDHEN and CDR2 is SYDVKM. CDR3 length: 16 residues. V lost 11 bases and J lost 1, with 23 bases in between. The CDR3 region is CASRRGGSGFQETQYF. The CDR3 region has the DNA TGTGCCTCACGGAGGGGGGGGAGTGGGTTCCAAGAGACCCAGTACTTC.

This rearrangement joins TRBV5-6 to TRBJ1-3, with D unclear. CDR3 length equals 13 residues. V was trimmed by 6 bases and J by 4 bases, leaving 11 bases between them. The germline V gene encodes CDR1 SGHDT and CDR2 YYEEEE. The CDR3 DNA reads TGTGCCAGCAACCGCCCTCCGGGAAACACCATATATTTT. It translates to CASNRPPGNTIYF. The complete variable domain, with remaining parts taken from reference TRBV5-6 and TRBJ1-3, reads DAGVTQSPTHLIKTRGQQVTLRCSPKSGHDTVSWYQQALGQGPQFIFQYYEEEERQRGNFPDRFSGHQFPNYSSELNVNALLLGDSALYLCASNRPPGNTIYFGEGSWLTVV.